This T cell receptor beta chain was recorded in a study of cytomegalovirus exposure and HLA in healthy donors. Concerning this clone: As yet, its antigen is unknown.

The CDR3 loop spans 15 amino acids. Germline assignment: CDR1 LGHNA and CDR2 YSLEER. The ends lost 0 bases at V and 3 bases at J; junction bases unmatched: 3. Study-level points and caveats: The likely explanation for a cluster of highly shared sequence variants was sequencing artifact. The presence/absence work took it that sequencing depth was about the same across donors. Among TCR sequences, most were rare, though some public TCRs appeared in many donors.

The primer mix had 60 Vbeta and 13 Jbeta primers. The data were produced by immunoSEQ multiplex PCR, yet TCRdb's version contains in-frame clones alone and is incomplete. The sample contains 140,000 or so clones, 70% to 85% of which appear only once. Sequencing used PBMCs. The chain recombines TRBV4-3 with TRBJ1-1; 8 positions agree with TRBD1. This clonotype was obtained from a woman aged 60-75 years in good health and CMV-seropositive. Here the CDR3 reads CASSQDSTGDTEAFF. CDR3 bases: TGCGCCAGCAGCCAAGATTCGACAGGGGACACTGAAGCTTTCTTT.